The 9 T cell receptor beta chains given below trace back to one sample, sequenced in a study of cytomegalovirus exposure and HLA in healthy donors. Sequencing used immunoSEQ multiplex PCR; TCRdb keeps in-frame clones, though not all of them. The data contain some 200,000 clones, about nine tenths of them singletons. The sample comprised PBMCs. The receptors derive from a woman between 18 and 29 years old in good health and CMV-seronegative.

The genes are TRBV6-1 and TRBJ1-2, with 7 bases fitting TRBD1. Losses at the gene ends were 5 bases for V and 8 bases for J; bases not matched to a gene: 5. The CDR3 sequence is 12 residues long. The germline V gene has CDR1 MNHNS and CDR2 SASEGT. The CDR3 DNA sequence: TGTGCCAGCAGTCTGACAGGGATCGGCTACACCTTC. This codes for CASSLTGIGYTF.

A single count supports this clone. The chain has TRBV6-5 and TRBJ1-1, with no clear D. V was shortened by 10 bases and J by 1 base, with 16 bases between the two germline ends. The CDR3 contains 14 residues. Germline CDR1 is MNHEY and CDR2 is SVGAGI. CDR3 sequence: CAMVFTGTNTEAFF. As DNA, the CDR3 is TGTGCCATGGTATTTACGGGTACGAACACTGAAGCTTTCTTT.

The chain uses TRBV5-1 and TRBJ2-3, with 14 bases matching TRBD2. This CDR3 is 16 amino acids long. The junction had 3 bases not matched to a gene; V was cut back by 0 bases and J by 6 bases. From germline, CDR1 is SGHRS and CDR2 YFSETQ. As DNA, the CDR3 is TGCGCCAGCAGCTTGGGACTAGCGGGGGGGTCGGATACGCAGTATTTT. Its translation is CASSLGLAGGSDTQYF.

The rearrangement uses TRBV7-2 and TRBJ2-1; no clear D gene. Trimming took 0 bases from V and 0 from J, leaving 6 bases between them. The germline V gene has CDR1 SGHTA and CDR2 FQGNSA. The CDR3 spans 15 residues. CDR3 sequence reads: CASSLARSSYNEQFF. The DNA of the CDR3 is TGTGCCAGCAGCTTAGCCCGGAGCTCCTACAATGAGCAGTTCTTC.

J is TRBJ1-2 and V is TRBV27, with TRBD1 identical over 11 bases. V shed 2 bases and J 8 bases; nucleotides not matched to a gene: 13. The CDR3 has 17 residues. The germline V gene has CDR1 MNHEY and CDR2 SMNVEV (reference sequence). The CDR3 protein is CASSLEGTGGHLGGYTF. The CDR3 DNA sequence: TGTGCCAGCAGTTTAGAGGGGACAGGGGGTCATTTGGGCGGCTACACCTTC.

The V and J genes are TRBV29-1 and TRBJ1-2; D is undetermined. Germline CDR1 SQVTM, CDR2 ANQGSEA. The CDR3 runs to 16 residues. V gave up 7 bases and J gave up 4 bases, with 25 bases separating them. DNA for the CDR3: TGCAGCGCCGAGGTCCCAGAGGCCCGGAAGGTCTATGGCTACACCTTC. Amino acid sequence: CSAEVPEARKVYGYTF.

This clone was detected only a few times. V usage is TRBV5-8 and J usage is TRBJ1-2, with D perhaps matching TRBD1 (6 bases). Germline V gives CDR1 SGHTS, CDR2 YDEGEE. V lost 2 bases, J lost 7 bases, and 18 bases lay in between. The CDR3 covers 15 residues. CDR3 nucleotide sequence: TGTGCCAGCAGCTTCTTACAGGGACCGATGGGTGGCTACACCTTC. Amino acids: CASSFLQGPMGGYTF.

This chain links TRBV10-1 with TRBJ2-1; perhaps TRBD1 as D (6 bases). CDR1 is WNHNN, CDR2 SYGVQD, per germline (reference sequence). There are 14 residues in the CDR3. V lost 5 bases and J lost 6, with 14 bases in between. CDR3 amino acids: CASSRGRGFNEQFF. DNA of the CDR3: TGCGCCAGCAGTAGGGGGAGAGGGTTCAATGAGCAGTTCTTC.

The V gene is TRBV6-5, the J gene TRBJ1-1, with D perhaps TRBD1 (6 bases). With 8 bases removed from V and 0 bases from J, the gap between germline ends came to 10 bases. The V gene's germline CDR1 is MNHEY and CDR2 SVGAGI. This CDR3 has 13 residues. The CDR3 spells CASAGAVNTEAFF. The CDR3, as DNA: TGTGCCAGCGCAGGGGCGGTGAACACTGAAGCTTTCTTT.